This T cell receptor beta chain was documented in a study of tissue T cells after allogeneic stem cell transplantation. On this clone: Its matching antigen is unknown. Germline and genes: mouse. The sequence runs out 1 residue before the end of the CDR3; the remainder is reconstructed from the germline J gene.

Repertoires were generated with immunoSEQ multiplex PCR, while TCRdb's copy carries only in-frame clones and drops some. The sample consists of about 5,700 clones, roughly 44% of them appearing once. Regarding the study as a whole: Blood and spleen captured only part of the tissue TCR repertoire.

The time point here: mouse harvest day 14 after allogeneic transplant. Tail vein injection delivered 10^7 T-cell-depleted bone marrow cells and 10^6 splenic CD5+ T cells. The V gene lost 1 base and the J gene lost 4 bases, with 5 bases spanning the gap. Germline-derived CDR1 and CDR2 are SNHLY and FYNGKV (reference sequence). The CDR3 totals 14 residues. The sample comprised gut tissue. The receptor was isolated from a female BALB/c mouse given C57BL/6 T cells with graft-versus-host disease after an allogeneic hematopoietic cell transplant. The chain links TRBV3 to TRBJ1-6; D gene uncertain. TRBJ1-6 is classed as an ORF, of uncertain function. This CDR3 is CASSLEQYNSPLYF. CDR3 bases read: TGTGCCAGCAGCTTAGAACAGTATAATTCGCCCCTCTAC.